This TCR beta chain was identified in a study of patients and donors after allogeneic stem cell transplantation. The V gene lost 5 bases and the J gene lost 10 bases, with 12 bases spanning the gap. Germline V gene lookup returns CDR1 MNHNY and CDR2 SVGAGI (reference sequence). The CDR3 length is 12 residues. TCRdb re-analysed the RT-PCR reads in MiXCR, keeping a single row per CDR3 protein. The repertoire holds about a million distinct CDR3 sequences, about a sixth seen once, with around 6% in the top ten. Sequencing input: blood, either unsorted or a sorted T cell fraction (not recorded which). This chain links TRBV6-6 with TRBJ2-1; D is uncertain. This TCR derives from a human donor who was either an allogeneic HSCT recipient or a stem cell or donor lymphocyte infusion donor (not recorded which). It is not recorded whose cells these are; they may come from a transplant donor. The CDR3 DNA follows: TGTGCCAGCAGTACCAAAGGGAAGGAGCAGTTCTTC. This sequence encodes CASSTKGKEQFF.